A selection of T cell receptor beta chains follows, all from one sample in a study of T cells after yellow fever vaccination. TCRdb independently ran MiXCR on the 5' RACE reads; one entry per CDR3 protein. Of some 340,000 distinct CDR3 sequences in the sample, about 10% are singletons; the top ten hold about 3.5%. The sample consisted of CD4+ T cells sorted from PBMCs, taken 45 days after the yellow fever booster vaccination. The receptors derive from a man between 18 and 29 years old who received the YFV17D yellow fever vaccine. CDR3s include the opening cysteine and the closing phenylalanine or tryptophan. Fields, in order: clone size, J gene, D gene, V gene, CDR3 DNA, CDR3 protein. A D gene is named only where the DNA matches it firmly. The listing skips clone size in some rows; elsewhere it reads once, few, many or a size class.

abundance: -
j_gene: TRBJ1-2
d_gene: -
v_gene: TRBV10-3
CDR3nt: TGTGCCATCAGTGAGTCGGGGGATCAGGTGGGAGATGGCTACACCTTC
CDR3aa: CAISESGDQVGDGYTF

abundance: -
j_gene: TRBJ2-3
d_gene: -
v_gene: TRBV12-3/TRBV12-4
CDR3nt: TGTGCCAGCAGTTTAGGTCAGGAGCTTACGCAGTATTTT
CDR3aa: CASSLGQELTQYF

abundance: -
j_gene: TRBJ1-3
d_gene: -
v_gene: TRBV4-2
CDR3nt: TGTGCCAGCAGCCAAGAGTACACCCGAAACACCATATATTTT
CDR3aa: CASSQEYTRNTIYF

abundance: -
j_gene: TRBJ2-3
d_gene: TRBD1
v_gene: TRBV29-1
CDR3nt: TGCAGCGCCTTTGGGACAGGGGGAAGCGGTACGCAGTATTTT
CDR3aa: CSAFGTGGSGTQYF

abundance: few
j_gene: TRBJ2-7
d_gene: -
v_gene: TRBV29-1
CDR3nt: TGCAGCGTTCTCCCCGGGCTAGCAGGCTACGAGCAGTACTTC
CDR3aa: CSVLPGLAGYEQYF

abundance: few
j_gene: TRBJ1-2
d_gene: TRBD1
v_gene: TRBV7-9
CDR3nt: TGTGCCAGCAGCCCCCGGACAGGCGAGGGCTATGGCTACACCTTC
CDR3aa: CASSPRTGEGYGYTF

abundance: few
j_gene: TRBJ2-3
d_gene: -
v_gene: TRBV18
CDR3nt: TGTGCCAGCTCACCGGCGTTGAGCACAGATACGCAGTATTTT
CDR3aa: CASSPALSTDTQYF

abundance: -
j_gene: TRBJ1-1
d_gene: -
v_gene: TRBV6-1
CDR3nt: TGTGCCAGCAGTAACCGGGACCGGAGGGTAGTCACTGAAGCTTTCTTT
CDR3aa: CASSNRDRRVVTEAFF

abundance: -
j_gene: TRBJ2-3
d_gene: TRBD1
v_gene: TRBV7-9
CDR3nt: TGTGCCAGCAGCCCCTCGGCGGACAGGGGGACAGATACGCAGTATTTT
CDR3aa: CASSPSADRGTDTQYF

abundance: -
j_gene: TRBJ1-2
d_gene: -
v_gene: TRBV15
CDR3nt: TGTGCCACCAGCAGAGTCCTCTCTCGGAACCTCTATGGCTACACCTTC
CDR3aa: CATSRVLSRNLYGYTF

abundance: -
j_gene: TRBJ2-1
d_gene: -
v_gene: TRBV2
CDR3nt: TGTGCCAGCAGTACCGGAATGTCCTACAATGAGCAGTTCTTC
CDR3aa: CASSTGMSYNEQFF

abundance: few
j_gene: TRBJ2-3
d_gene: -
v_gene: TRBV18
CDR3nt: TGTGCCAGCTCACCACCCGCCCCGATCCCCGATACGCAGTATTTT
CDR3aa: CASSPPAPIPDTQYF

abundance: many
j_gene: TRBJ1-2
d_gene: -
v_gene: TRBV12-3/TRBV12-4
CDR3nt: TGTGCCAGCAGTTACTCCGGGACACGGACTGGCTACACCTTC
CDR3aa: CASSYSGTRTGYTF

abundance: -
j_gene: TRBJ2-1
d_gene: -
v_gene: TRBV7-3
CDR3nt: TGTGCCAGCAGCCCTGGCCGGCAGGGCTACAATGAGCAGTTCTTC
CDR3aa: CASSPGRQGYNEQFF

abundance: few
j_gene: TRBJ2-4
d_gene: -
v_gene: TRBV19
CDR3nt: TGTGCCACATCATTCGGGCGGGGAAACATTCAGTACTTC
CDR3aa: CATSFGRGNIQYF

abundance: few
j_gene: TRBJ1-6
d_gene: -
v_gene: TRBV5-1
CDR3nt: TGCGCCAGCAGCCGGGTGAACAGCCCAAATTCACCCCTCCACTTT
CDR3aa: CASSRVNSPNSPLHF

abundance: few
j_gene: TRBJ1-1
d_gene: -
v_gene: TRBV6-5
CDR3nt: TGTGCCAGCAGTTCTCGGGGGGGTGAAGCTTTCTTT
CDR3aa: CASSSRGGEAFF

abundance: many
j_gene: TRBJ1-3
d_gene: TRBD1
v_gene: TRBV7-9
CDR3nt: TGTGCCAGCAGCACCCGACAGGGGCCCTTTTCTGGAAACACCATATATTTT
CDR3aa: CASSTRQGPFSGNTIYF

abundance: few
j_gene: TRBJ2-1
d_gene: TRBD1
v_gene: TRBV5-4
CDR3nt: TGTGCCAGCAGCGATAAACGGTTGTGGGGCAGGGGGTACAATGAGCAGTTCTTC
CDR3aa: CASSDKRLWGRGYNEQFF

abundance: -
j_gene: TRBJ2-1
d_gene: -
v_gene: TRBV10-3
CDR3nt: TGTGCCATCAGTAACAGGGAATACAATGAGCAGTTCTTC
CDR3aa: CAISNREYNEQFF

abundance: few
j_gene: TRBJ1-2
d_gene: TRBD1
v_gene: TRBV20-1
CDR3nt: TGCAGTGCTACCACAGGGGGCAACTATGGCTACACCTTC
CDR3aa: CSATTGGNYGYTF

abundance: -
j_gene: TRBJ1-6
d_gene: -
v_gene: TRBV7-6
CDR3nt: TGTGCCAGCAGCTTCAGTGGGAACTATAATTCACCCCTCCACTTT
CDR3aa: CASSFSGNYNSPLHF

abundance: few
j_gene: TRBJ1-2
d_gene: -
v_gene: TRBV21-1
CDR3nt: TGTGCCAGCAGCAAATTTCTCCAGGGGCCAGAAGCTAACTATGGCTACACCTTC
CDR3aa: CASSKFLQGPEANYGYTF

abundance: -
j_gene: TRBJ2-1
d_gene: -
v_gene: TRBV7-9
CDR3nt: TGTGCCAGCAGCTTAGCTTTAGCCTCCTACAATGAGCAGTTCTTC
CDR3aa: CASSLALASYNEQFF

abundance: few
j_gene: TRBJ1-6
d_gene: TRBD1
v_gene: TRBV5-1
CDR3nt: TGCGCCAGCAGCCAGGGACAGGGGTCACCCCTCCACTTT
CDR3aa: CASSQGQGSPLHF

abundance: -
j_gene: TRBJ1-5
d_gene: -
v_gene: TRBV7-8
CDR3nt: TGTGCCGCGGGGGCGAGGGCAAATCAGCCCCAGCATTTT
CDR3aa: CAAGARANQPQHF

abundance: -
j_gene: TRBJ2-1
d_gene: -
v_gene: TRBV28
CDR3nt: TGTGCCAGCACCCCGGGGGTTGCCCAGACAAGGGAGCAGTTCTTC
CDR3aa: CASTPGVAQTREQFF

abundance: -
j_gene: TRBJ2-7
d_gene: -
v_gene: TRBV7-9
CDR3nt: TGTGCCAGCAGCTTAGGGCGGGTGTACGAGCAGTACTTC
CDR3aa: CASSLGRVYEQYF

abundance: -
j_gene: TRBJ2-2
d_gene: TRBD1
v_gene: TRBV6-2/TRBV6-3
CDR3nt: TGTGCCAGCAGTTCTTACCAGGGGGCGAACACCGGGGAGCTGTTTTTT
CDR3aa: CASSSYQGANTGELFF

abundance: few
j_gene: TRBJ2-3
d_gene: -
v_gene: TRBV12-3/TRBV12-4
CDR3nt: TGTGCCAGCCATCCACACAGGGCGTCTCATACGCAGTATTTT
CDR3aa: CASHPHRASHTQYF

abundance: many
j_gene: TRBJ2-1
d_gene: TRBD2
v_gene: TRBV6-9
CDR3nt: TGTGCCAGCAGTGGATTAGCGGGGGGAGACAATGAGCAGTTCTTC
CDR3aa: CASSGLAGGDNEQFF

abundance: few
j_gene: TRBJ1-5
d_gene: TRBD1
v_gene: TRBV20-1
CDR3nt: TGCAGTGCTGGAAACAGGGGCGAACAGCCCCAGCATTTT
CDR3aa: CSAGNRGEQPQHF

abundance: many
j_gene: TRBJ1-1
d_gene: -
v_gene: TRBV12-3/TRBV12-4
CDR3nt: TGTGCCAGCAGTTTAATGGGGTATGAAGCTTTCTTT
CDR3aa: CASSLMGYEAFF

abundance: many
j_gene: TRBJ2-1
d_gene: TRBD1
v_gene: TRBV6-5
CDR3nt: TGTGCCAGCAATGGACAGGGAGGCAATGAGCAGTTCTTC
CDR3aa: CASNGQGGNEQFF

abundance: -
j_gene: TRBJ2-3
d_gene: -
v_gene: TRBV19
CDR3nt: TGTGCCAGTAGTCCCCTAGAGGCGACAGATACGCAGTATTTT
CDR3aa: CASSPLEATDTQYF

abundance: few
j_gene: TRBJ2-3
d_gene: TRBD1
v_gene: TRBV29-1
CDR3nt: TGCAGCTCTACCCCCGGGACAGGGGGCACAGATACGCAGTATTTT
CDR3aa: CSSTPGTGGTDTQYF